The 17 T cell receptor beta chains below were found in one sample sequenced in a study of T cell changes during pregnancy in multiple sclerosis. Repertoires were generated with immunoSEQ multiplex PCR, while TCRdb's copy carries only in-frame clones and drops some. The sample includes more than 70,000 clones, 85% to 95% of them seen just once. The material was peripheral blood, obtained before pregnancy. The source is a female donor with multiple sclerosis, enrolled in a pregnancy study.

The chain links TRBV7-9 to TRBJ2-7, with TRBD2 matching 11 bases. The CDR3 length is 16 residues. Trimming took 2 bases from V and 3 from J; bases not matched to a gene: 6. Germline CDR1 SEHNR, CDR2 FQNEAQ (reference sequence). Here the CDR3 DNA reads TGTGCCAGCAGCTTACACCGCGGGACTAGCGGCTACGAGCAGTACTTC. Translating it yields CASSLHRGTSGYEQYF.

The gene calls are TRBV18 and TRBJ2-1, with 12 nucleotides matching TRBD1. Trimming took 0 bases from V and 9 from J; bases not matched to a gene: 3. The CDR3 length is 15 residues. Per germline, CDR1 KGHSH and CDR2 LQKENI. Here the CDR3 DNA reads TGTGCCAGCTCACCACCGGGACAGGGGGCCGGTGAGCAGTTCTTC. Its translation: CASSPPGQGAGEQFF.

The chain combines TRBV5-1 with TRBJ2-1; TRBD2 matches 9 bases. Germline V gene lookup returns CDR1 SGHRS and CDR2 YFSETQ. This CDR3 contains 17 residues. V was clipped by 4 bases and J by 3 bases; unmatched bases: 11. CDR3 nucleotide sequence: TGCGCCAGCAGCAGAGGTCGACTAGCGGACCTCTACAATGAGCAGTTCTTC. Residues: CASSRGRLADLYNEQFF.

This clone was counted once. The gene calls are TRBV16 and TRBJ2-1; 7 positions match TRBD2. This CDR3 comprises 15 residues. The ends lost 8 bases at V and 2 bases at J; junction bases unmatched: 9. Per the germline V gene, CDR1 is KGHSY and CDR2 is FQNENV. CDR3 in DNA: TGTGCCAGCGGAACGGGGAGCGGGGCCTACAATGAGCAGTTCTTC. It yields the protein CASGTGSGAYNEQFF.

The chain combines TRBV5-4 with TRBJ1-2; 9 nucleotides match TRBD1. The trim removed 3 bases at V and 1 base at J, leaving 19 bases unmatched. Germline loops: CDR1 SGHNT, CDR2 YYREEE (reference sequence). The CDR3 is 20 amino acids. The CDR3 loop is CASSSNDAAWTGEFNYGYTF. The CDR3 nucleotides are TGTGCCAGCAGCTCCAACGACGCAGCTTGGACAGGGGAATTTAACTATGGCTACACCTTC.

The V and J genes are TRBV7-3 and TRBJ2-1; 13 bases are a match to TRBD2. CDR3 size: 15 residues. Germline V gene data show CDR1 as SGHTA and CDR2 as FQGTGA. After removal of 5 bases from V and 11 bases from J, the junction contained 9 bases not matched to a gene. CDR3 in DNA: TGTGCCAGCAGCCCACTAGCGGGAGGGGTTTTCCAGCAGTTCTTC. It yields the protein CASSPLAGGVFQQFF.

This chain links TRBV11-2 with TRBJ2-7; 12 positions match TRBD2. After removal of 1 base from V and 2 bases from J, the junction contained 0 bases not matched to a gene. Germline V gene data show CDR1 as SGHAT and CDR2 as FQNNGV. The CDR3 is 15 residues long. CDR3 DNA sequence: TGTGCCAGCAGCTTAGGACTAGCGGGAGCCTACGAGCAGTACTTC. Its protein is CASSLGLAGAYEQYF.

The chain employs TRBV7-9 and TRBJ1-2, with TRBD1 as a possible D gene (5 bases). CDR3 length: 18 amino acids. The V and J ends lost 5 bases and 5 bases respectively, with 27 bases between them. Germline-derived CDR1 and CDR2 are SEHNR and FQNEAQ (reference sequence). The CDR3 DNA sequence: TGTGCCAGCAGCCAACTAATTGGGGGAGGCAATGGTGTTTATGGCTACACCTTC. Its translation is CASSQLIGGGNGVYGYTF. Complete variable domain (other parts from reference TRBV7-9 and TRBJ1-2): DTGVSQNPRHKITKRGQNVTFRCDPISEHNRLYWYRQTLGQGPEFLTYFQNEAQLEKSRLLSDRFSAERPKGSFSTLEIQRTEQGDSAMYLCASSQLIGGGNGVYGYTFGSGTRLTVV.

The V and J genes are TRBV15 and TRBJ1-5; D is undetermined. Germline CDR1 is LNHNV and CDR2 is YYDKDF (reference sequence). The V end was cut by 0 bases, the J end by 2 bases, with 5 bases between. This CDR3 is built from 14 residues. CDR3 loop: CATSRDRGNQPQHF. CDR3 nucleotide sequence: TGTGCCACCAGCAGAGATCGGGGCAATCAGCCCCAGCATTTT.

The CDR3 nucleotides read TGCGCCAGCAGCTTGGTTCCGTACGAGCAGTACTTC. Residues: CASSLVPYEQYF. V is TRBV5-1 and J is TRBJ2-7; D uncertain. CDR1 and CDR2 from the germline V gene are SGHRS and YFSETQ. The ends were cut back, 0 bases at V and 4 bases at J, with 5 bases in the middle. CDR3 length equals 12 residues.

V is TRBV18 and J is TRBJ2-2, with D tentatively TRBD1 (5 bases). This CDR3 spans 15 amino acids. Deletions cut 1 base from V and 7 bases from J, with 13 bases between. Germline loops: CDR1 KGHSH, CDR2 LQKENI. The CDR3 DNA is TGTGCCAGCTCACCACAATCCACAGGTCTCGGGGAGCTGTTTTTT. Translating gives CASSPQSTGLGELFF.

The J gene is TRBJ2-3, the V gene TRBV27; the match to TRBD1 covers 7 bases. The germline V gene has CDR1 MNHEY and CDR2 SMNVEV (reference sequence). Losses at the gene ends were 2 bases for V and 1 base for J; bases not matched to a gene: 3. This CDR3 has 15 residues. The CDR3 reads CASSLGDRRTDTQYF. The CDR3 region has the DNA TGTGCCAGCAGTTTAGGGGACAGACGCACAGATACGCAGTATTTT.

V is TRBV7-9 and J is TRBJ2-1; 10 bases map to TRBD2. V dropped 5 bases and J dropped 2; count of bases not matched to a gene: 6. This CDR3 comprises 16 residues. CDR1 is SEHNR and CDR2 is FQNEAQ in the germline V gene (reference sequence). CDR3 region: CASSPQGLATYNEQFF. The CDR3 DNA reads as TGTGCCAGCAGCCCACAGGGACTAGCGACCTACAATGAGCAGTTCTTC. Full variable domain (remainder filled in from reference TRBV7-9 and TRBJ2-1): DTGVSQNPRHKITKRGQNVTFRCDPISEHNRLYWYRQTLGQGPEFLTYFQNEAQLEKSRLLSDRFSAERPKGSFSTLEIQRTEQGDSAMYLCASSPQGLATYNEQFFGPGTRLTVL.

The J gene is TRBJ2-7, the V gene TRBV18; TRBD1 aligns across 8 bases. CDR1 and CDR2 (germline): KGHSH, LQKENI. The CDR3 has 17 residues. With 0 bases clipped from V and 7 bases from J, the junction kept 14 bases outside the gene matches. DNA of the CDR3: TGTGCCAGCTCACCACCGTCATCAGGGGGCTCGAGTAGGGAGCAGTACTTC. Its translation is CASSPPSSGGSSREQYF.

The V gene is TRBV5-1, the J gene TRBJ2-7, with no clear D. CDR3 size: 13 residues. Trimming stripped 2 bases from V and 5 bases from J, with 11 bases between. Germline V lookup: CDR1 SGHRS, CDR2 YFSETQ. The chain's CDR3 is CASSFSLGDEQYF. CDR3 bases: TGCGCCAGCAGCTTCTCCTTGGGCGACGAGCAGTACTTC. Full variable domain (rest looked up from reference TRBV5-1 and TRBJ2-7): KAGVTQTPRYLIKTRGQQVTLSCSPISGHRSVSWYQQTPGQGLQFLFEYFSETQRNKGNFPGRFSGRQFSNSRSEMNVSTLELGDSALYLCASSFSLGDEQYFGPGTRLTVT.

The V gene is TRBV18, the J gene TRBJ1-5; 8 bases are shared with TRBD1. There are 14 residues in the CDR3. After removal of 2 bases from V and 5 bases from J, the junction contained 2 bases not matched to a gene. Germline V gene sequence: CDR1 KGHSH, CDR2 LQKENI. CDR3 nucleotide sequence: TGTGCCAGCTCACCAACAGGGGGGGATCAGCCCCAGCATTTT. Translating gives CASSPTGGDQPQHF.

This clone was recorded at least ten times. The chain carries TRBV19 and TRBJ2-5; weak D call: TRBD2 (5 bases). Germline CDR1 and CDR2: LNHDA and SQIVND (reference sequence). Trimming shortened V by 6 bases and J by 4 bases, and 9 bases separated the two germline ends. This CDR3 comprises 12 residues. CDR3 in amino acids: CASRQSGETQYF. The CDR3 nucleotides are TGTGCCAGTAGACAAAGCGGAGAGACCCAGTACTTC.